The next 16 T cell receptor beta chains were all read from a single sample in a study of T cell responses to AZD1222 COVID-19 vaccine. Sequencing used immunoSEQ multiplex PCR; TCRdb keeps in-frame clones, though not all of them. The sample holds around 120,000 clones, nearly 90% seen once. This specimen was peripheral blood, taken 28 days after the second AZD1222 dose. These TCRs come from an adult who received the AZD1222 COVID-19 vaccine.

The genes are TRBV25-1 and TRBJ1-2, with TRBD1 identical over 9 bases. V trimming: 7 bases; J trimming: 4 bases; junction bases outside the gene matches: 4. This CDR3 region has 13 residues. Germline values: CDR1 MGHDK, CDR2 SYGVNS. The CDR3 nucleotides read TGTGCCAGCACCACAGGGGGCGGCTATGGCTACACCTTC. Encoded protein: CASTTGGGYGYTF.

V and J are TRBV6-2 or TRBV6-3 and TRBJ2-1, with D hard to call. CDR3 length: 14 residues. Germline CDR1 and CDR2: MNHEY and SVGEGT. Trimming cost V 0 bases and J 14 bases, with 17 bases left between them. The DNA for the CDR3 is TGTGCCAGCAGTTACTCGAGATTCAGTAGGGCAGAGTTCTTC. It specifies CASSYSRFSRAEFF.

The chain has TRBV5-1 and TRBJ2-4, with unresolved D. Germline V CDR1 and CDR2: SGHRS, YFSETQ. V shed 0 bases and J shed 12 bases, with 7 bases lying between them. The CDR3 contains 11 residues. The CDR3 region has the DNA TGCGCCAGCAGCTTGGGAGAAGCTCAGTACTTC. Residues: CASSLGEAQYF.

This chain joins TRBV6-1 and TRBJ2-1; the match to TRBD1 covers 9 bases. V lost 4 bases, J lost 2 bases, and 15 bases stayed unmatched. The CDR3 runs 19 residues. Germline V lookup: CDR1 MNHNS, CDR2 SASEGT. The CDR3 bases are TGTGCCAGCAGTGGGGGGACAGGGAATACGTTAAGCCCCTACAATGAGCAGTTCTTC. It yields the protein CASSGGTGNTLSPYNEQFF.

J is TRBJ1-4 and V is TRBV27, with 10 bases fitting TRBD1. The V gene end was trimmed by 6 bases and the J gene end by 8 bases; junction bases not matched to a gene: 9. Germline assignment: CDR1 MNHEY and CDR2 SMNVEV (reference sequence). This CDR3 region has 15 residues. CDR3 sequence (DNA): TGTGCCAGCAGATCCCTCGGGACAGGGGAGGAAAAACTGTTTTTT. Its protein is CASRSLGTGEEKLFF.

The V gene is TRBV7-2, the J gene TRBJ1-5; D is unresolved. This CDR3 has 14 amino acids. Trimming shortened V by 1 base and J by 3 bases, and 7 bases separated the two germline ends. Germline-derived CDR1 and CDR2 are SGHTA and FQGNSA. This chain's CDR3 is CASSLVTNNQPQHF. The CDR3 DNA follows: TGTGCCAGCAGCTTAGTAACAAACAATCAGCCCCAGCATTTT.

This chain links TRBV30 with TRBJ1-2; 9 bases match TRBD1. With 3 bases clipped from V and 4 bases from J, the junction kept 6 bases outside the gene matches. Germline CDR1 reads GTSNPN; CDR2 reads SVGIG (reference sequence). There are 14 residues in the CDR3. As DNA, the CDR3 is TGTGCCTGGAGGCCGCCGGGACAGGGCTATGGCTACACCTTC. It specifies CAWRPPGQGYGYTF.

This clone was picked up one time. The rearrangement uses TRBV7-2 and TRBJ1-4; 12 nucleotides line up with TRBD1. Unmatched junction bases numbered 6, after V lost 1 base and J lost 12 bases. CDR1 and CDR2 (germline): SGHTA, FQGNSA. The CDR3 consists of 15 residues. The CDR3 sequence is CASSLGGQGAPELFF. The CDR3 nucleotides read TGTGCCAGCAGCTTAGGGGGACAGGGGGCACCAGAACTGTTTTTT.

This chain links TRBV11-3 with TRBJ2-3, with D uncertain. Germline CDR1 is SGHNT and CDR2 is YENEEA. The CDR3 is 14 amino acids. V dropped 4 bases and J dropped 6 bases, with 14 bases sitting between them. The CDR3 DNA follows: TGTGCCAGCAGCTCCCGGGCCAAGGCCGATACGCAGTATTTT. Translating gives CASSSRAKADTQYF.

The CDR3 here is CASSYSGQKHQPQHF. The CDR3 DNA reads TGTGCCAGCAGTTACTCTGGACAGAAACATCAGCCCCAGCATTTT. J is TRBJ1-5 and V is TRBV6-5; D is possibly TRBD1 (6 bases). The V gene's germline CDR1 is MNHEY and CDR2 SVGAGI. Trimming cost V 0 bases and J 5 bases, with 11 bases left between them. This CDR3 is built from 15 residues.

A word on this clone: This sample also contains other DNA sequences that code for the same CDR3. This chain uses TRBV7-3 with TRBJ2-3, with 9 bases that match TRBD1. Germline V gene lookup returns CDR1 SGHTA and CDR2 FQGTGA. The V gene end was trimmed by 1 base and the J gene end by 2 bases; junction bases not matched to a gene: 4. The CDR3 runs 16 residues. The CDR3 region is CASSLRGQGLTDTQYF. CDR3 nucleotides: TGTGCCAGCAGCTTAAGGGGACAGGGTCTCACAGATACGCAGTATTTT.

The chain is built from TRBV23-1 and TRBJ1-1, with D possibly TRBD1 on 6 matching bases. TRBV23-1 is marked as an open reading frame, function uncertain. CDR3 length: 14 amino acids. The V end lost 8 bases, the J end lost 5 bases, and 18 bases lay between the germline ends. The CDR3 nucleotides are TGCGCCAGCTCGGTAGGCAGGGGAGTTACTGAAGCTTTCTTT. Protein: CASSVGRGVTEAFF.

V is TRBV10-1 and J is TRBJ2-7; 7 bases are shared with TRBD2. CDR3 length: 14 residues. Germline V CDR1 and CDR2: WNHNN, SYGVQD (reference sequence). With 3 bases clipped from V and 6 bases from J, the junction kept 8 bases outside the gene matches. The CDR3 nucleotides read TGCGCCAGCAGTGATGGGACTATAACAGGCGAGCAGTACTTC. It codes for CASSDGTITGEQYF.

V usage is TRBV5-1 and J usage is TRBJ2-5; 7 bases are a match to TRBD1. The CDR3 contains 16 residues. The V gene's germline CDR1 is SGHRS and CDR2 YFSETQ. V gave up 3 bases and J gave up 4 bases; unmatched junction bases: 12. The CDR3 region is CASSSPGQAGGETQYF. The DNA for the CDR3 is TGCGCCAGCAGCTCTCCCGGACAGGCCGGAGGAGAGACCCAGTACTTC.

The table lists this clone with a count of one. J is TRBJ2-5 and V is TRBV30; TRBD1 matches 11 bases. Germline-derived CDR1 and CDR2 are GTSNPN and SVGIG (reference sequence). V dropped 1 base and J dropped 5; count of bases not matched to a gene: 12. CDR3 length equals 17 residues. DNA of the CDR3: TGTGCCTGGAGTGGCAAGGGACAGGGGGGATTCGCGGAGACCCAGTACTTC. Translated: CAWSGKGQGGFAETQYF.

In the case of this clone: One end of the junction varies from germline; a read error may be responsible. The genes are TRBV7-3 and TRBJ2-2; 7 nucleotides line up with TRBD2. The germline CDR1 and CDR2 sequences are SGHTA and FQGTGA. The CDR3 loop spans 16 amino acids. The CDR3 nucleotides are TGTGCCAGCAGCTTACAGCTTCGGCCCGGGAGCGGGGCGCTGTTTTTT. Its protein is CASSLQLRPGSGALFF.